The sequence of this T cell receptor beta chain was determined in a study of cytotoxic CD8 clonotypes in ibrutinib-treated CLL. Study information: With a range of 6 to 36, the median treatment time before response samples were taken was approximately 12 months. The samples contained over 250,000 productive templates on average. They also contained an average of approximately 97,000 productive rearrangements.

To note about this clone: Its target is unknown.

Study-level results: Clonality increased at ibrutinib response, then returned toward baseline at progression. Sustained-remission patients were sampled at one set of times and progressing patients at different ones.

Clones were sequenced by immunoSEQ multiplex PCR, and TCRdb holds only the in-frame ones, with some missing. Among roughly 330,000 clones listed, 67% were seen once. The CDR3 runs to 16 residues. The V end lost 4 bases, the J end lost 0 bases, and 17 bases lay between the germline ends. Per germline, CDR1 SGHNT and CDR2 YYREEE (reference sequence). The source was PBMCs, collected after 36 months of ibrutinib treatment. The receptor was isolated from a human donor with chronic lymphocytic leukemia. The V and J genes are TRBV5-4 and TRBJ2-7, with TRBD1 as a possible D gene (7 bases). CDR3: CASSRPGGQSSYEQYF. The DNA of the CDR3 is TGTGCCAGCAGCCGCCCAGGGGGGCAGAGCTCCTACGAGCAGTACTTC.